This T cell receptor (beta chain) derives from a study of OX40 agonist ivuxolimab in advanced cancers. On the study more broadly: Checkpoint inhibitors had been given previously to 35% to 50% of patients. Study-level findings and limits: In CD8+ T cells, expanded clones were on average more numerous than in CD4+. Dosing at 0.1 to 3.0 mg/kg was accompanied by clonal expansion of CD4+ and CD8+ blood T cells by week 6.

Sequenced by immunoSEQ multiplex PCR; TCRdb stores in-frame clones only, minus some. Of around 65,000 clones detected, about 85% appear once; the ten largest clones hold 0.35%. In regard to this clone: Its cognate antigen is unknown.

The V and J ends lost 4 bases and 7 bases respectively, with 14 bases between them. The CDR3 loop spans 14 amino acids. Germline V gives CDR1 SGHTA, CDR2 FQGTGA. Source: CD4+ or CD8+ T cells sorted from blood, taken in a trial of the OX40 agonist ivuxolimab. V usage is TRBV7-3 and J usage is TRBJ2-1; D is perhaps TRBD2 (6 bases). This clonotype was sampled from an adult with an advanced solid tumor such as melanoma, head and neck, liver or kidney cancer. In DNA, the CDR3 is TGTGCCAGCAGCTCCCCCGGCGCGGGGAATGAGCAGTTCTTC. Translation gives CASSSPGAGNEQFF.